Sequencing of this T cell receptor beta chain was carried out in a study of radiation and T cells in renal cell carcinoma. General study findings and limits: Pretreatment tumor biopsies were lacking, so baseline clonotypes are unknown.

Time point reported: blood 2 weeks post-SBRT. Sample treatment: 15 Gy SBRT to primary tumor, nephrectomy 4 weeks later. Method: immunoSEQ multiplex PCR; TCRdb's copy keeps in-frame clones and lacks some. The table shows about 130,000 clones, with over 75% occurring only once. About this clone itself: Its antigen is currently unknown. The junction and the germline gene differ at one end; a read error may be behind it.

The CDR3 has 13 amino acids. Germline V gene lookup returns CDR1 SGHNT and CDR2 YYREEE (reference sequence). The receptor comes from a man between 45 and 60 years old with renal cell carcinoma. The sample here was blood, taken from a patient whose treatment included radiotherapy and nephrectomy. The chain is built from TRBV5-4 and TRBJ2-7, with TRBD1 matching 7 bases. The chain's CDR3 is CASSLEYTGVWNF. CDR3 sequence (DNA): TGTGCCAGCAGCTTGGAATATACAGGGGTCTGGAACTTC. The whole variable domain, remainder taken from reference TRBV5-4 and TRBJ2-7, is ETGVTQSPTHLIKTRGQQVTLRCSSQSGHNTVSWYQQALGQGPQFIFQYYREEENGRGNFPPRFSGLQFPNYSSELNVNALELDDSALYLCASSLEYTGVWNFGPGTRLTVT.